The rows below give T cell receptor beta chains drawn from one sample of a study of blood T cell repertoires in COVID-19. Method: immunoSEQ multiplex PCR; TCRdb's copy keeps in-frame clones and lacks some. The data show 95,000 to 150,000 clones, less than 90% seen once. Sequences were obtained from peripheral blood. The receptors stem from a man older than 75 with acute or convalescent COVID-19. Each CDR3 is given with its conserved first and last residue. The order of the fields is D gene, clone size, V gene, J gene, CDR3 protein, CDR3 DNA. The D gene is left open where the match is weak. Only part of the rows carry a size: once, few, many, or a class if the clone is expanded.

>NA|NA|TRBV9|TRBJ1-6
CASSVGSTSPLHF
TGTGCCAGCAGCGTTGGCAGTACATCACCCCTCCACTTT
>NA|once|TRBV5-4|TRBJ1-2
CASSLAGGNNYGYTF
TGTGCCAGCAGCTTGGCGGGGGGTAATAACTATGGCTACACCTTC
>NA|NA|TRBV28|TRBJ2-7
CASSYMMEVYEQYF
TGTGCCAGCAGTTACATGATGGAGGTATACGAGCAGTACTTC
>NA|NA|TRBV7-9|TRBJ1-1
CASSFDNGVNTEAFF
TGTGCCAGCAGCTTTGATAATGGAGTGAACACTGAAGCTTTCTTT
>TRBD1|NA|TRBV4-1|TRBJ1-2
CASSHPSGQAIYGYTF
TGCGCCAGCAGTCACCCCTCGGGACAGGCCATTTATGGCTACACCTTC
>TRBD1|NA|TRBV18|TRBJ1-4
CASSPVLTGQINEKLFF
TGTGCCAGCTCACCAGTACTTACGGGACAGATTAATGAAAAACTGTTTTTT
>NA|NA|TRBV13|TRBJ2-2
CASSLTGGELFF
TGTGCCAGCAGCCTCACGGGCGGGGAGCTGTTTTTT
>TRBD2|NA|TRBV9|TRBJ2-1
CASSVASGTYNEQFF
TGTGCCAGCAGCGTAGCTAGCGGGACCTACAATGAGCAGTTCTTC
>NA|NA|TRBV6-5|TRBJ2-1
CASRQTNNEQFF
TGTGCCAGCAGACAGACGAACAATGAGCAGTTCTTC
>NA|NA|TRBV19|TRBJ1-5
CASISNGFGNQPQHF
TGTGCCAGTATATCAAACGGGTTCGGCAATCAGCCCCAGCATTTT
>TRBD2|NA|TRBV6-5|TRBJ2-1
CASNGTGGGHNEQFF
TGTGCCAGCAACGGAACCGGCGGGGGGCACAATGAGCAGTTCTTC
>TRBD2|NA|TRBV5-1|TRBJ2-4
CASSLQLAGVGNIQYF
TGCGCCAGCAGCTTGCAGCTAGCGGGAGTAGGAAACATTCAGTACTTC
>NA|few|TRBV5-4|TRBJ2-3
CASSLDRQGTDTQYF
TGTGCCAGCAGCTTGGATCGGCAGGGGACAGATACGCAGTATTTT
>NA|NA|TRBV5-6|TRBJ1-2
CASTLSGRHYLNYGYTF
TGTGCCAGCACCTTGTCGGGTCGGCACTATCTCAACTATGGCTACACCTTC
>NA|NA|TRBV2|TRBJ2-1
CASSVSAAGSYNEQFF
TGTGCCAGCAGTGTGTCGGCGGCCGGGTCCTACAATGAGCAGTTCTTC
>NA|NA|TRBV6-1|TRBJ1-3
CASSEDRAGNTIYF
TGTGCCAGCAGTGAAGACAGAGCTGGAAACACCATATATTTT
>TRBD1|few|TRBV18|TRBJ2-7
CASSRTGAYEQYF
TGTGCCAGCTCACGGACAGGGGCCTACGAGCAGTACTTC
>NA|few|TRBV7-9|TRBJ1-1
CASSPGGPGGTEAFF
TGTGCCAGCAGCCCGGGTGGACCCGGGGGCACTGAAGCTTTCTTT
>NA|NA|TRBV3-1/TRBV3-2|TRBJ1-5
CASSLQVSNQPQHF
TGTGCCAGCAGCCTTCAGGTTAGCAATCAGCCCCAGCATTTT
>NA|few|TRBV6-2/TRBV6-3|TRBJ2-7
CASSYSVGTYEQYF
TGTGCCAGCAGTTACTCGGTCGGTACCTACGAGCAGTACTTC
>NA|NA|TRBV30|TRBJ2-2
CAWSEGGTGELFF
TGTGCCTGGAGTGAGGGAGGAACCGGGGAGCTGTTTTTT
>NA|NA|TRBV5-1|TRBJ2-7
CASSFDSYYEQYF
TGCGCCAGCAGCTTTGACTCCTACTACGAGCAGTACTTC
>TRBD2|NA|TRBV3-1/TRBV3-2|TRBJ2-7
CASSQPGLAGYEQYF
TGTGCCAGCAGCCAACCGGGACTAGCGGGGTACGAGCAGTACTTC
>NA|once|TRBV27|TRBJ2-1
CASSSGRDPYNEQFF
TGTGCCAGCAGTTCAGGCCGTGATCCCTACAATGAGCAGTTCTTC
>TRBD2|NA|TRBV27|TRBJ2-7
CASSSGLEGYEQYF
TGTGCCAGCAGTTCCGGACTAGAGGGCTACGAGCAGTACTTC
>TRBD2|few|TRBV15|TRBJ2-2
CATTTGTRKSTGELFF
TGTGCCACCACAACCGGGACTAGAAAATCCACCGGGGAGCTGTTTTTT
>TRBD1|NA|TRBV3-1/TRBV3-2|TRBJ1-2
CASSQGRDRGYGYTF
TGTGCCAGCAGCCAAGGTCGGGACAGGGGCTATGGCTACACCTTC
>NA|NA|TRBV20-1|TRBJ2-1
CSARVVNEQFF
TGCAGTGCTAGGGTAGTGAATGAGCAGTTCTTC
>TRBD2|NA|TRBV7-9|TRBJ2-3
CASSLGLAGTDTQYF
TGTGCCAGCAGCCTAGGGCTAGCGGGAACAGATACGCAGTATTTT
>TRBD1|NA|TRBV5-1|TRBJ1-5
CASSLGTGLNQPQHF
TGCGCCAGCAGCCTTGGGACAGGTCTCAATCAGCCCCAGCATTTT
>NA|NA|TRBV25-1|TRBJ2-7
CASSEGIGGSYEQYF
TGTGCCAGCAGTGAAGGGATAGGGGGCTCCTACGAGCAGTACTTC
>NA|NA|TRBV6-5|TRBJ2-7
CASRQGSGHEQYF
TGTGCCAGCAGGCAGGGGTCGGGGCACGAGCAGTACTTC
>NA|NA|TRBV4-3|TRBJ2-1
CASSQETSLTLAPSSYNEQFF
TGCGCCAGCAGCCAAGAGACGAGCCTCACCTTAGCCCCGAGCTCCTACAATGAGCAGTTCTTC
>TRBD1|NA|TRBV5-8|TRBJ1-2
CASSRATGVYGYTF
TGTGCCAGCAGCCGCGCGACAGGGGTATATGGCTACACCTTC
>TRBD2|few|TRBV7-3|TRBJ2-1
CASSWSGTGEQFF
TGTGCCAGCAGCTGGAGCGGGACGGGTGAGCAGTTCTTC
>NA|NA|TRBV5-1|TRBJ1-3
CASSLEQSKGNTIYF
TGCGCCAGCAGCTTGGAACAGTCGAAGGGAAACACCATATATTTT
>NA|once|TRBV7-8|TRBJ1-6
CASSTRGGFSPLHF
TGTGCCAGCAGCACCCGGGGAGGGTTTTCACCCCTCCACTTT
>NA|NA|TRBV5-1|TRBJ1-1
CASSLALTGSYWNTEAFF
TGCGCCAGCAGCTTGGCACTGACAGGTTCTTATTGGAACACTGAAGCTTTCTTT
>NA|NA|TRBV9|TRBJ2-7
CASSPEQYF
TGTGCCAGCAGCCCGGAGCAGTACTTC
>NA|once|TRBV6-6|TRBJ1-1
CASSRGGNTEAFF
TGTGCCAGCAGTAGGGGTGGTAACACTGAAGCTTTCTTT
>NA|NA|TRBV7-7|TRBJ2-2
CASSLGRTDTGELFF
TGTGCCAGCAGCTTAGGCAGGACAGACACCGGGGAGCTGTTTTTT
>NA|NA|TRBV6-6|TRBJ1-6
CASSLISGTYPSRANSPLHF
TGTGCCAGCAGCTTAATTTCCGGGACATATCCCTCTCGGGCTAATTCACCCCTCCACTTT
>TRBD2|NA|TRBV6-5|TRBJ2-7
CASRQPGLGTYEQYF
TGTGCCAGCAGACAACCGGGACTAGGAACCTACGAGCAGTACTTC
>NA|NA|TRBV14|TRBJ1-2
CASSQQGLANYGYTF
TGTGCCAGCAGCCAACAGGGTTTAGCTAACTATGGCTACACCTTC
>TRBD2|NA|TRBV6-4|TRBJ2-3
CASSITSEGGTDTQYF
TGTGCCAGCAGTATTACTAGCGAGGGTGGCACAGATACGCAGTATTTT
>NA|once|TRBV9|TRBJ2-1
CASSVGQGSYNEQFF
TGTGCCAGCAGCGTAGGGCAGGGCTCCTACAATGAGCAGTTCTTC
>TRBD1|NA|TRBV19|TRBJ1-2
CASSITGGTVGYTF
TGTGCCAGTAGTATTACAGGGGGCACGGTTGGCTACACCTTC
>TRBD1|NA|TRBV7-9|TRBJ1-5
CASGTGGVWQPQHF
TGTGCCAGCGGGACAGGGGGCGTTTGGCAGCCCCAGCATTTT
>NA|once|TRBV7-2|TRBJ2-5
CASSLGGATQETQYF
TGTGCCAGCAGCTTAGGCGGGGCTACCCAAGAGACCCAGTACTTC
>NA|NA|TRBV2|TRBJ2-5
CASNYQGGRGETQYF
TGTGCCAGCAATTACCAAGGAGGGCGTGGGGAGACCCAGTACTTC
>TRBD1|NA|TRBV30|TRBJ1-2
CASPTETGANSYGYTF
TGTGCCTCCCCGACCGAGACAGGGGCCAACAGCTATGGCTACACCTTC
>TRBD1|once|TRBV10-3|TRBJ1-4
CAISDPTGLNEKLFF
TGTGCCATCAGTGACCCGACAGGGCTTAATGAAAAACTGTTTTTT
>NA|NA|TRBV21-1|TRBJ1-3
CASSKGGLTGKSSGNTIYF
TGTGCCAGCAGCAAAGGGGGTTTGACAGGGAAATCATCTGGAAACACCATATATTTT
>NA|NA|TRBV4-1|TRBJ1-5
CASSQDGQINQPQHF
TGCGCCAGCAGCCAAGATGGGCAGATCAATCAGCCCCAGCATTTT
>TRBD1|NA|TRBV5-1|TRBJ2-3
CASSLAGTGGLTDTQYF
TGCGCCAGCAGCTTGGCCGGGACAGGGGGTCTCACAGATACGCAGTATTTT
>TRBD1|NA|TRBV6-6|TRBJ1-4
CASSLQGAREKLFF
TGTGCCAGCAGTTTACAGGGGGCGCGTGAAAAACTGTTTTTT
>TRBD1|NA|TRBV5-4|TRBJ2-5
CASSLPPGQGETQYF
TGTGCCAGCAGCTTGCCCCCGGGACAGGGAGAGACCCAGTACTTC
>TRBD1|NA|TRBV10-3|TRBJ1-2
CAISLTGTDSSNYGYTF
TGTGCCATCAGCTTAACCGGGACAGACTCTTCTAACTATGGCTACACCTTC
>NA|NA|TRBV28|TRBJ1-5
CATLGQGNNQPQHF
TGTGCCACCCTGGGGCAGGGTAACAATCAGCCCCAGCATTTT